This TCR beta chain was captured by sequencing in a study of metastatic and nonmetastatic thyroid tumors. About the research overall: For malignant and benign thyroid patients, tumor or nodule tissue and blood were the sources whose repertoires were compared. Points from the study as a whole: Within blood and tumor, benign nodules reportedly had significantly lower TCR beta diversity than malignant thyroid tumors did.

Many counts were recorded for this clone. The antigen remains undetermined. Study processing details: CDR3 was compared across clinicopathological groups, and the resulting differences were used to build a distant-metastasis classifier for papillary thyroid cancer. Via MiXCR, TCRdb re-called the PCR reads. It is TCRdb's table, rather than the study itself, that gives the V and J calls and clone size. The data contain 13,000 or so clones, 26% of them seen just once; the ten biggest clones take up over 15%. Trimming took 0 bases from V and 6 from J; bases not matched to a gene: 4. The CDR3 is made up of 15 amino acids. CDR1 and CDR2 (germline): SGHTA, FQGNSA. Until they underwent thyroid surgery, no patient had received any treatment.

The origin of this receptor is a female donor with papillary thyroid cancer or a benign thyroid nodule (not recorded which). Some clones in this sample may be carry-over from other donors' samples. Sequencing input: tumor tissue. The V and J genes are TRBV7-2 and TRBJ2-1; TRBD2 aligns across 8 bases. In nucleotides, the CDR3 is TGTGCCAGCAGCTTAGCGGGACTAGAAAGCAATGAGCAGTTCTTC. It is translated as CASSLAGLESNEQFF.